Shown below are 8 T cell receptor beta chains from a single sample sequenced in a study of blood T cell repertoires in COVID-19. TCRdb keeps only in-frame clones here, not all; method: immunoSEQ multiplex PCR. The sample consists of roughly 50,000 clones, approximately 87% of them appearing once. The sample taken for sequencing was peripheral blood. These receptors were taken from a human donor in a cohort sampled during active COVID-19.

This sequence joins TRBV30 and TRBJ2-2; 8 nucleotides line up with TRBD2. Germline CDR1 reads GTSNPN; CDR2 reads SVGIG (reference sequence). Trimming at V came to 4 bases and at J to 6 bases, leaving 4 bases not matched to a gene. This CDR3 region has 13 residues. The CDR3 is CAWNPGGSGELFF. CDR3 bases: TGTGCCTGGAACCCGGGAGGGTCCGGGGAGCTGTTTTTT.

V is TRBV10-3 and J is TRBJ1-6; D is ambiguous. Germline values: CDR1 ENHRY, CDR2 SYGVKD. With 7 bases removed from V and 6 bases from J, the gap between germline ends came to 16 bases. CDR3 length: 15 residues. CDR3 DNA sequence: TGTGCCATCACAGAGGGCGGAGCCCCTAATTCACCCCTCCACTTT. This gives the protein CAITEGGAPNSPLHF.

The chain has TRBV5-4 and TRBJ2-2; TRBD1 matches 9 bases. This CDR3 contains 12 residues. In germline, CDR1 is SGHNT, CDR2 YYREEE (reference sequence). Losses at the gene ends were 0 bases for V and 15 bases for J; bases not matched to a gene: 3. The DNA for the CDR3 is TGTGCCAGCAGCTTGGACAGGGGGCCGTTGTTTTTT. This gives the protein CASSLDRGPLFF.

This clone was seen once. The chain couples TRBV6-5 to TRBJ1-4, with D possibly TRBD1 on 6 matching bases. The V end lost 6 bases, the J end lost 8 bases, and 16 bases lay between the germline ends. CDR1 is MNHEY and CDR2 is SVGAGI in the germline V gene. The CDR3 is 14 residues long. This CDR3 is CASRSRGGYEKLFF. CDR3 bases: TGTGCCAGCAGATCCAGGGGTGGGTACGAAAAACTGTTTTTT.

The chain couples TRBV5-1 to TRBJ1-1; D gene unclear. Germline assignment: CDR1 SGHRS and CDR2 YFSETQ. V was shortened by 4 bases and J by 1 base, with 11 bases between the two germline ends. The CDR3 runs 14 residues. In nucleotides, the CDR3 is TGCGCCAGCAGCCGCGAGGCCGGGAACACTGAAGCTTTCTTT. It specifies CASSREAGNTEAFF. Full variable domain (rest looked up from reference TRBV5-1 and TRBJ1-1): KAGVTQTPRYLIKTRGQQVTLSCSPISGHRSVSWYQQTPGQGLQFLFEYFSETQRNKGNFPGRFSGRQFSNSRSEMNVSTLELGDSALYLCASSREAGNTEAFFGQGTRLTVV.

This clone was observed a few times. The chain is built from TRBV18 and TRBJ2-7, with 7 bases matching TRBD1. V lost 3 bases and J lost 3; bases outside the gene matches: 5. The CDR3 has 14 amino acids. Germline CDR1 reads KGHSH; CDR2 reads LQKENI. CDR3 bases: TGTGCCAGCTCACCGGTACAGGGGTACTACGAGCAGTACTTC. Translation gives CASSPVQGYYEQYF.

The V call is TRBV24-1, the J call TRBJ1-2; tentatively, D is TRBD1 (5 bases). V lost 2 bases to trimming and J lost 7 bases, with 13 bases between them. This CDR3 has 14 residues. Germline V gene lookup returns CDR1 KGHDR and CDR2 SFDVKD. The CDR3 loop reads CATSDSGWRGGYTF. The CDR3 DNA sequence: TGTGCCACCAGTGATTCAGGGTGGCGGGGTGGCTACACCTTC.

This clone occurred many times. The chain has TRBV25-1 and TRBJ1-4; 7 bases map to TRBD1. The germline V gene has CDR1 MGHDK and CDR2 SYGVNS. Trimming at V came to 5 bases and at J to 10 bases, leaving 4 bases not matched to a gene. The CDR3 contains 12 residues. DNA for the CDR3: TGTGCCAGCAGTCCCCAGGGGGTAAAACTGTTTTTT. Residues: CASSPQGVKLFF.